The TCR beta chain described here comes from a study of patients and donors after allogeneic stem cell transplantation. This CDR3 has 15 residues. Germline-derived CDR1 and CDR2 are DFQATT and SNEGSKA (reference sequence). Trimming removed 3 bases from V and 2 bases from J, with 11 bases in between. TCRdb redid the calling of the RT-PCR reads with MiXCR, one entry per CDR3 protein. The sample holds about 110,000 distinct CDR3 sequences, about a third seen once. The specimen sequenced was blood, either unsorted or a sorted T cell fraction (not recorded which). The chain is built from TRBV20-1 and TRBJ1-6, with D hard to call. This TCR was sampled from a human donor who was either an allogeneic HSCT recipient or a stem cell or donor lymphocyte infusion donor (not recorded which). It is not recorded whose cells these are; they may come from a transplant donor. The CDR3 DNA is TGCAGTGCTAGGGCTCTTAATCCCTATAATTCACCCCTCCACTTT. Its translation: CSARALNPYNSPLHF.